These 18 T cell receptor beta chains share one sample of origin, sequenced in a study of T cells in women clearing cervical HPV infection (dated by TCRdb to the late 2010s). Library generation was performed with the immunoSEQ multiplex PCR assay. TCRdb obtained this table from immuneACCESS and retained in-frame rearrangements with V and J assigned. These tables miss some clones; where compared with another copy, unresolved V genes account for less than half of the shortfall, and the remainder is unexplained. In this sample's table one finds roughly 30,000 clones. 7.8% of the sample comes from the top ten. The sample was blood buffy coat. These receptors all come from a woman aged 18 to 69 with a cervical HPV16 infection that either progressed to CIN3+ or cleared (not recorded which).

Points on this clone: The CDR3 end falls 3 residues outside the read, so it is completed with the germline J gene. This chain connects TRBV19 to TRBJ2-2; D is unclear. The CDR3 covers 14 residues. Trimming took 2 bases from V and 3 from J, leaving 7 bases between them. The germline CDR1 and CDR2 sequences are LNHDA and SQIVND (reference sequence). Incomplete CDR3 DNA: TGTGCCAGTAGTATAAGCTCTTACACCGGGGAG. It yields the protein CASSISSYTGE. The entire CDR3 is CASSISSYTGELFF. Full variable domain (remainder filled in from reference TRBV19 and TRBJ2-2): DGGITQSPKYLFRKEGQNVTLSCEQNLNHDAMYWYRQDPGQGLRLIYYSQIVNDFQKGDIAEGYSVSREKKESFPLTVTSAQKNPTAFYLCASSISSYTGELFFGEGSRLTVL.

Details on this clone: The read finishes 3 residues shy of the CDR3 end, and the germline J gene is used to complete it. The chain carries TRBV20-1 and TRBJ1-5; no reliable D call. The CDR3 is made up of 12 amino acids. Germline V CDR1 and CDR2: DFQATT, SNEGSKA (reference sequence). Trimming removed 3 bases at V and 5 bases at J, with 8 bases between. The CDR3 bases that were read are TGCAGTGCTAGTGGCGGGGATCAGCCC. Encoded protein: CSASGGDQP. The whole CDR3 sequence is CSASGGDQPQHF.

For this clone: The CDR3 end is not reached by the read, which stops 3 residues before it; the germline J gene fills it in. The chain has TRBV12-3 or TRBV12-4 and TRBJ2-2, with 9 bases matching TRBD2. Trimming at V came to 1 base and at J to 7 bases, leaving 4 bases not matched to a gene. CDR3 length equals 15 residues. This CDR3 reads CASSLGGRAVGELFF. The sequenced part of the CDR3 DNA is TGTGCCAGCAGTTTAGGCGGGAGGGCGGTCGGGGAG.

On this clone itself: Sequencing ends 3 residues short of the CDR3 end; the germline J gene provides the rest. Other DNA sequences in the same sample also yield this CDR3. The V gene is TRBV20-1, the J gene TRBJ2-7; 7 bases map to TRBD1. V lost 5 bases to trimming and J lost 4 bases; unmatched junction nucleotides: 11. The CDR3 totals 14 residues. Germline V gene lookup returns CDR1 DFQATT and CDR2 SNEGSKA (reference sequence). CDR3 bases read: TGCAGTGCTGACCCCCCAGCAGGGGGTTACGAG. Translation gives CSADPPAGGYE. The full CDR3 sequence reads CSADPPAGGYEQYF.

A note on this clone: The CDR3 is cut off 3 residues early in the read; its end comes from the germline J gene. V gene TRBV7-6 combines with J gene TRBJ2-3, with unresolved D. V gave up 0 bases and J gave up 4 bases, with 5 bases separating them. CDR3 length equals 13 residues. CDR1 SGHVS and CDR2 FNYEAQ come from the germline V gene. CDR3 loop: CASSLAQADTQYF. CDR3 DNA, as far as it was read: TGTGCCAGCAGCTTAGCGCAGGCAGATACG.

The covered CDR3 bases are TGCGCCAGCAGCTTGGTAGCCAATTACAATGAG. It codes for CASSLVANYNE. The entire CDR3 sequence reads CASSLVANYNEQFF. This chain joins TRBV5-1 and TRBJ2-1, with D hard to call. The read stops 3 residues short of the end of the CDR3; the missing end is completed from the germline J gene. The germline V gene has CDR1 SGHRS and CDR2 YFSETQ. This CDR3 contains 14 residues. V was pared by 0 bases and J by 4 bases, with 8 bases between.

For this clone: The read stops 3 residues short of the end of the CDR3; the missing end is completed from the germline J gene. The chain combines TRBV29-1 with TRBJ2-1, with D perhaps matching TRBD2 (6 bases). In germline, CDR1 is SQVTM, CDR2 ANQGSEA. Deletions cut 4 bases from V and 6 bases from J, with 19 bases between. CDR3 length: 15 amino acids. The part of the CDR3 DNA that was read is TGCAGCGTTGCGGAAGCAGGAGGGGCCCTCAATGAG. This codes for CSVAEAGGALNE. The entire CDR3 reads CSVAEAGGALNEQFF.

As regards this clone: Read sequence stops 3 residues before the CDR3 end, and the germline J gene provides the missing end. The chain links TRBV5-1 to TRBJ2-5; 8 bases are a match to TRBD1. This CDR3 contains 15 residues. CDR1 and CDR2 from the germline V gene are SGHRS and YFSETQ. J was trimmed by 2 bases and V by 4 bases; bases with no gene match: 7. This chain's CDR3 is CASSGSTGGQETQYF. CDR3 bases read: TGCGCCAGCAGCGGATCAACAGGGGGTCAAGAGACC.

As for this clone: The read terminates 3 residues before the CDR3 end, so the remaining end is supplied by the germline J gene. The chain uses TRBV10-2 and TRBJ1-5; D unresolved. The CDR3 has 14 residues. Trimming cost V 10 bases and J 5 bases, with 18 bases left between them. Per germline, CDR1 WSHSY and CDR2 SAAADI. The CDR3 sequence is CATRPGRTHQPQHF. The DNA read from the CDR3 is TGCGCCACCAGGCCCGGGCGGACTCATCAGCCC.

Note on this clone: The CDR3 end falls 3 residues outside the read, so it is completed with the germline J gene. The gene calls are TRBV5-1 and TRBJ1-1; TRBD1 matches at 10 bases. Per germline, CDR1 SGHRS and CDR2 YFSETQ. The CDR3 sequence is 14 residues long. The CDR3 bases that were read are TGCGCCAGCAGCTGGGGGACAGGGGATGTGGAA. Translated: CASSWGTGDVE. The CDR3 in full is CASSWGTGDVEAFF. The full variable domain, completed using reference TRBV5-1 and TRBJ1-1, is KAGVTQTPRYLIKTRGQQVTLSCSPISGHRSVSWYQQTPGQGLQFLFEYFSETQRNKGNFPGRFSGRQFSNSRSEMNVSTLELGDSALYLCASSWGTGDVEAFFGQGTRLTVV.

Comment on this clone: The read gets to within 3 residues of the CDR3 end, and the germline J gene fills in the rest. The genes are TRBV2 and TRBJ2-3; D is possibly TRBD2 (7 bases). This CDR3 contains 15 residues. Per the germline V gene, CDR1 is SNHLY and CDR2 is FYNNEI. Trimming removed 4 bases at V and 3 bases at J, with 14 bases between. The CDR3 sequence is CASSGGGLLTDTQYF. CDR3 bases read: TGTGCCAGCAGTGGGGGGGGCCTTTTAACAGATACG.

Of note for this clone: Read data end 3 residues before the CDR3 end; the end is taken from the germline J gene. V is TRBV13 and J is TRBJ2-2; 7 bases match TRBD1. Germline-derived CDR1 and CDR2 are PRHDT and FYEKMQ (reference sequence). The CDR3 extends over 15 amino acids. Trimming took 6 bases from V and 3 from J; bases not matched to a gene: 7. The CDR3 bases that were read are TGTGCCAGCAGTCCGGGGACAGACCACACCGGGGAG. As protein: CASSPGTDHTGE. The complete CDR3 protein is CASSPGTDHTGELFF. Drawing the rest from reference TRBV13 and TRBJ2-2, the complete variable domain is AAGVIQSPRHLIKEKRETATLKCYPIPRHDTVYWYQQGPGQDPQFLISFYEKMQSDKGSIPDRFSAQQFSDYHSELNMSSLELGDSALYFCASSPGTDHTGELFFGEGSRLTVL.

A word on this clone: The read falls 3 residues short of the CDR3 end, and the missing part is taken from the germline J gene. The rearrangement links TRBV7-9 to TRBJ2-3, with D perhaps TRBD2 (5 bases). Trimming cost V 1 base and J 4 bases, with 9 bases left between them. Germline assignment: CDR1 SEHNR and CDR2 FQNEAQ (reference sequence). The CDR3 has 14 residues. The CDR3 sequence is CASSLGLAPDTQYF. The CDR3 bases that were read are TGTGCCAGCAGCTTAGGGCTAGCCCCAGATACG.

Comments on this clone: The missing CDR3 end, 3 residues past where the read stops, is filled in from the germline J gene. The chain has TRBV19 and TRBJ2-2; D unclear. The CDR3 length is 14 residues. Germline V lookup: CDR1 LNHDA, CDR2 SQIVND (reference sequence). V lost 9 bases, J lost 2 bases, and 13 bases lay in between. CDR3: CASAVHINTGELFF. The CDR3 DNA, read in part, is TGTGCCAGCGCCGTGCACATCAACACCGGGGAG.

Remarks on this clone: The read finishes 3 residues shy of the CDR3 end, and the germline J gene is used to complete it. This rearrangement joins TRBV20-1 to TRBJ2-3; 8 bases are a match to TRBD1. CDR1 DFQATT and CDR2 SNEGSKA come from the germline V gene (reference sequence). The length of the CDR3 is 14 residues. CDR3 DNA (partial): TGCAGTGCTAGGACAGGGGATAGCAATCAGCCG. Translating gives CSARTGDSNQP. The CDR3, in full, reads CSARTGDSNQPQYF.

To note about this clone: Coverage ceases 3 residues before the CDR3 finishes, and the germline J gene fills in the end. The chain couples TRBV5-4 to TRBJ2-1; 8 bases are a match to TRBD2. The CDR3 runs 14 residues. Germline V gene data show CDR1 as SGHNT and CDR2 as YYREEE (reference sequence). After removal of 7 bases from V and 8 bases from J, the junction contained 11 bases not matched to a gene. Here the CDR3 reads CASGGGLVGHEQFF. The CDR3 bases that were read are TGTGCCAGCGGGGGGGGACTAGTAGGCCATGAG.

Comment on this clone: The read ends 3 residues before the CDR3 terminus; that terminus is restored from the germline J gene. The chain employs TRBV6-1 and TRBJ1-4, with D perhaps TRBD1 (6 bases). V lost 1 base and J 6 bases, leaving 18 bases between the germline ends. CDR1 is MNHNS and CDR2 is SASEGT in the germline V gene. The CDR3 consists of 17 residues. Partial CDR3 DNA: TGTGCCAGCAGTGAAGACAACAGGGAACGGGGATATGAAAAA. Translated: CASSEDNRERGYEK. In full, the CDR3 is CASSEDNRERGYEKLFF.

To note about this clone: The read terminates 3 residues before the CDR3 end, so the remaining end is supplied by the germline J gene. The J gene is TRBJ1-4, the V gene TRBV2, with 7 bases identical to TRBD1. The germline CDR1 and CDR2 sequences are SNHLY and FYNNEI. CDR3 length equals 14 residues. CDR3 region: CASRGTEYNSPLFF. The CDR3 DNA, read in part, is TGTGCCAGCAGGGGGACAGAATACAATTCACCA.